The 29 T cell receptor beta chains below come from one sample, sequenced in a study of cytomegalovirus exposure and HLA in healthy donors. Use of 60 Vbeta and 13 Jbeta primers characterized the PCR. Assay: immunoSEQ multiplex PCR; the TCRdb copy retains only in-frame clones and omits some. In the table there are approximately 72,000 clones, 65% to 70% of which are singletons. The material sequenced was PBMCs. The receptors shown here come from a man between 35 and 55 years old in good health and CMV-seropositive.

Concerning this clone itself: The junction does not match germline at one end; this may be a read error. The CDR3 sequence: CASTLVFEDTQYF. The CDR3 coding sequence is TGTGCCAGCACCTTGGTATTTGAGGATACGCAGTATTTT. J is TRBJ2-3 and V is TRBV5-6; D is ambiguous. Germline CDR1 and CDR2: SGHDT and YYEEEE. The CDR3 contains 13 residues.

The chain carries TRBV5-1 and TRBJ2-5, with 7 bases aligning to TRBD1. Germline V gives CDR1 SGHRS, CDR2 YFSETQ. The CDR3 has 13 amino acids. V shed 2 bases and J 5 bases; nucleotides not matched to a gene: 3. The CDR3 loop is CASSFGQVETQYF. In DNA, the CDR3 is TGCGCCAGCAGCTTCGGACAGGTCGAGACCCAGTACTTC.

The chain couples TRBV18 to TRBJ1-2; unclear D gene. The CDR3 loop spans 12 amino acids. Trimming removed 6 bases at V and 6 bases at J, with 11 bases between. Germline CDR1 and CDR2: KGHSH and LQKENI. The CDR3 loop reads CASSPSVDGYTF. The CDR3 region has the DNA TGTGCCAGCTCGCCTAGCGTGGATGGCTACACCTTC.

This chain connects TRBV1 to TRBJ2-4; TRBD1, as called in the table, went unchecked against the DNA. TRBV1 is classified as a pseudogene. This CDR3 contains 14 residues. The CDR3, as DNA: TGCACCAGCAGCCAAAGGGGAGCCAAAAACATTCAGTACTTC. Residues: CTSSQRGAKNIQYF.

The chain employs TRBV16 and TRBJ1-1; 9 bases are shared with TRBD1. Trimming cost V 2 bases and J 6 bases; bases outside gene matches: 4. This CDR3 is 14 amino acids long. The germline V gene has CDR1 KGHSY and CDR2 FQNENV. CDR3 DNA: TGTGCCAGCAGCCAACCGTGGACAGGGGCTGAAGCTTTCTTT. It translates to CASSQPWTGAEAFF.

The rearrangement uses TRBV9 and TRBJ2-3, with 10 bases fitting TRBD2. This CDR3 region has 15 residues. V lost 6 bases, J lost 5 bases, and 9 bases stayed unmatched. CDR1 and CDR2 from the germline V gene are SGDLS and YYNGEE. Here the CDR3 DNA reads TGTGCCAGCAACTTAAGCGGGGGGGATGGAGATACGCAGTATTTT. Translation gives CASNLSGGDGDTQYF.

This clone was picked up one time. V usage is TRBV10-3 and J usage is TRBJ2-3; TRBD2 matches 9 bases. The CDR3 loop spans 17 amino acids. V shed 4 bases and J 3 bases; nucleotides not matched to a gene: 11. Per germline, CDR1 ENHRY and CDR2 SYGVKD. In DNA form, the CDR3 reads TGTGCCATCAGTGGAGGGGCGGGGGGGCCACTGACAGATACGCAGTATTTT. Its protein is CAISGGAGGPLTDTQYF.

Turning to this clone: A junction end diverges from the germline sequence, so it may reflect a read error. The chain recombines TRBV5-1 with TRBJ2-3, with 16 bases aligning to TRBD2. The germline CDR1 and CDR2 sequences are SGHRS and YFSETQ. The CDR3 length is 14 residues. CDR3 DNA: TGCGCCAGCAGCGAGGGACTAGCGGGGGGGCCGCGGCATTTT. Amino acid sequence: CASSEGLAGGPRHF.

The CDR3 DNA reads TGCGCCAGCAGCCAAGAGAGGGCGAGCGGCTACACCTTC. It specifies CASSQERASGYTF. The J gene is TRBJ1-2, the V gene TRBV4-1; D not certain. V was pared by 0 bases and J by 8 bases, with 10 bases between. The CDR3 is 13 residues long. The germline CDR1 and CDR2 sequences are MGHRA and YSYEKL.

V and J are TRBV30 and TRBJ1-2, with a tentative D call TRBD1 (6 bases). Germline CDR1 is GTSNPN and CDR2 is SVGIG (reference sequence). Deletions cut 8 bases from V and 2 bases from J, with 21 bases between. The CDR3 consists of 15 residues. The DNA of the CDR3 is TGTGCCCTGGAGTGGGGTGGGGGACAAAACTATGGCTACACCTTC. Its translation is CALEWGGGQNYGYTF. Full variable domain (remainder filled in from reference TRBV30 and TRBJ1-2): SQTIHQWPATLVQPVGSPLSLECTVEGTSNPNLYWYRQAAGRGLQLLFYSVGIGQISSEVPQNLSASRPQDRQFILSSKKLLLSDSGFYLCALEWGGGQNYGYTFGSGTRLTVV.

The chain recombines TRBV18 with TRBJ1-3, with D possibly TRBD1 on 6 matching bases. Trimming stripped 0 bases from V and 0 bases from J, with 9 bases between. Germline assignment: CDR1 KGHSH and CDR2 LQKENI. The CDR3 covers 16 residues. The CDR3 nucleotides are TGTGCCAGCTCACCACCGGGGGGGGCCTCTGGAAACACCATATATTTT. It is translated as CASSPPGGASGNTIYF.

The chain couples TRBV9 to TRBJ1-4, with TRBD1 matching over 8 bases. Losses at the gene ends were 2 bases for V and 5 bases for J; bases not matched to a gene: 8. The CDR3 consists of 16 residues. Germline V CDR1 and CDR2: SGDLS, YYNGEE. In DNA form, the CDR3 reads TGTGCCAGCAGCGTCCACAGGGGGGGTGAAAATGAAAAACTGTTTTTT. It encodes CASSVHRGGENEKLFF. The whole variable domain, filled in from reference TRBV9 and TRBJ1-4, reads DSGVTQTPKHLITATGQRVTLRCSPRSGDLSVYWYQQSLDQGLQFLIQYYNGEERAKGNILERFSAQQFPDLHSELNLSSLELGDSALYFCASSVHRGGENEKLFFGSGTQLSVL.

This clone was counted only a few times. The V call is TRBV19, the J call TRBJ1-6; TRBD1 might be the D (5 bases). The CDR3 is 12 residues long. V lost 4 bases and J lost 13, with 11 bases in between. The germline V gene has CDR1 LNHDA and CDR2 SQIVND (reference sequence). The CDR3 sequence: CASSTPTGPLHF. As DNA, the CDR3 is TGTGCCAGTAGTACTCCCACAGGTCCCCTCCACTTT.

This rearrangement joins TRBV5-4 to TRBJ1-2; D gene ambiguous. V shed 0 bases and J shed 1 base, with 10 bases lying between them. Germline values: CDR1 SGHNT, CDR2 YYREEE (reference sequence). The CDR3 has 15 residues. The CDR3 here is CASSLAGVDNYGYTF. In DNA form, the CDR3 reads TGTGCCAGCAGCTTGGCCGGGGTCGATAACTATGGCTACACCTTC.

This chain connects TRBV4-1 to TRBJ2-3; D uncertain. CDR3 size: 17 residues. Germline values: CDR1 MGHRA, CDR2 YSYEKL. V lost 3 bases and J 0 bases, leaving 16 bases between the germline ends. The CDR3 spells CASSHTLTFTSTDTQYF. CDR3 nucleotides: TGCGCCAGCAGCCACACGTTAACCTTTACTAGCACAGATACGCAGTATTTT.

The chain employs TRBV15 and TRBJ2-7; D not certain. This CDR3 spans 16 amino acids. Germline assignment: CDR1 LNHNV and CDR2 YYDKDF (reference sequence). The V gene lost 5 bases and the J gene lost 2 bases, with 19 bases spanning the gap. The CDR3 DNA is TGTGCCACCAGCGGGCGCCTCGGTGGTTCCACCTACGAGCAGTACTTC. Translation: CATSGRLGGSTYEQYF. The whole variable domain, filled in from reference TRBV15 and TRBJ2-7, reads DAMVIQNPRYQVTQFGKPVTLSCSQTLNHNVMYWYQQKSSQAPKLLFHYYDKDFNNEADTPDNFQSRRPNTSFCFLDIRSPGLGDTAMYLCATSGRLGGSTYEQYFGPGTRLTVT.

The chain joins TRBV9 to TRBJ1-1; 10 positions match TRBD1. Losses at the gene ends were 3 bases for V and 0 bases for J; bases not matched to a gene: 5. Per the germline V gene, CDR1 is SGDLS and CDR2 is YYNGEE. This CDR3 spans 16 amino acids. Here the CDR3 reads CASSARQGALNTEAFF. CDR3 bases: TGTGCCAGCAGCGCCCGACAGGGGGCCTTGAACACTGAAGCTTTCTTT.

J is TRBJ1-2 and V is TRBV7-3, with D unresolved. The CDR3 has 14 amino acids. Germline V gene lookup returns CDR1 SGHTA and CDR2 FQGTGA. V shed 9 bases and J shed 0 bases, with 14 bases lying between them. CDR3 coding DNA: TGTGCCAGTGCCGGGAGTAGCACTAACTATGGCTACACCTTC. As protein: CASAGSSTNYGYTF. The whole variable domain, filled in from reference TRBV7-3 and TRBJ1-2, reads GAGVSQTPSNKVTEKGKYVELRCDPISGHTALYWYRQSLGQGPEFLIYFQGTGAADDSGLPNDRFFAVRPEGSVSTLKIQRTERGDSAVYLCASAGSSTNYGYTFGSGTRLTVV.

The rearrangement uses TRBV13 and TRBJ2-7; TRBD2 matches at 12 bases. The germline CDR1 and CDR2 sequences are PRHDT and FYEKMQ (reference sequence). This CDR3 is 13 amino acids long. With V trimmed by 8 bases and J by 6 bases, 5 bases remained unmatched. CDR3 loop: CASGTSGGIEQYF. The CDR3 nucleotides are TGTGCCAGCGGTACTAGCGGGGGGATCGAGCAGTACTTC.

The genes are TRBV7-2 and TRBJ2-5; no firm D call. V lost 5 bases and J lost 5, with 12 bases in between. CDR3 size: 13 residues. CDR1 is SGHTA, CDR2 FQGNSA, per germline. The CDR3 loop is CASSAWLRETQYF. The CDR3 nucleotides are TGTGCCAGCAGCGCCTGGCTGAGGGAGACCCAGTACTTC.

V gene TRBV19 combines with J gene TRBJ2-1; TRBD2 matches 8 bases. This CDR3 has 14 amino acids. The germline CDR1 and CDR2 sequences are LNHDA and SQIVND (reference sequence). V was clipped by 3 bases and J by 8 bases; unmatched bases: 6. DNA for the CDR3: TGTGCCAGTAGTATTACGGGGGGGGCCGATGAGCAGTTCTTC. Translation: CASSITGGADEQFF.

The chain joins TRBV30 to TRBJ2-7; TRBD2 is a possible D gene (5 bases). CDR1 GTSNPN and CDR2 SVGIG come from the germline V gene (reference sequence). The CDR3 is 13 residues long. V lost 0 bases to trimming and J lost 7 bases, with 13 bases between them. CDR3: CAWSVGRTGEQYF. Here the CDR3 DNA reads TGTGCCTGGAGTGTGGGCAGGACGGGAGAGCAGTACTTC.

This clone was counted between two and nine times. Other DNA sequences from this sample encode an identical CDR3 as well. The chain employs TRBV6-1 and TRBJ1-1; TRBD1 is a possible D gene (5 bases). This CDR3 has 12 amino acids. Germline CDR1 reads MNHNS; CDR2 reads SASEGT. Trimming pared 6 bases from V and 2 bases from J, leaving 7 bases between. The CDR3 loop is CASRTVNTEAFF. The CDR3 DNA reads TGTGCCAGCAGGACAGTTAACACTGAAGCTTTCTTT.

This sequence joins TRBV7-8 and TRBJ2-6; D remains unclear. Germline V gives CDR1 SGHVS, CDR2 FQNEAQ. The CDR3 runs to 13 residues. V was cut by 7 bases and J by 1 base, with 5 bases left in between. CDR3 amino acids: CASTLSGANVLTF. The CDR3 DNA follows: TGTGCCAGCACCCTGTCTGGGGCCAACGTCCTGACTTTC.

The rearrangement links TRBV5-4 to TRBJ2-7, with a possible D match to TRBD1 (7 bases). Germline CDR1 and CDR2: SGHNT and YYREEE (reference sequence). V lost 2 bases and J 6 bases, leaving 18 bases between the germline ends. CDR3 length: 15 amino acids. CDR3 bases: TGTGCCAGCAGCTTACGTGGCAGGGGGGCTCCCGAGCAGTACTTC. This gives the protein CASSLRGRGAPEQYF.

This clone appeared a single time. This chain connects TRBV18 to TRBJ2-3, with no clear D. This CDR3 comprises 12 residues. The germline gives CDR1 KGHSH, CDR2 LQKENI. The V gene lost 5 bases and the J gene lost 0 bases, with 3 bases spanning the gap. Here the CDR3 reads CASSTSTDTQYF. The DNA for the CDR3 is TGTGCCAGCTCAACTAGCACAGATACGCAGTATTTT.

The chain recombines TRBV7-2 with TRBJ2-2, with D perhaps TRBD1 (6 bases). The CDR3 runs 15 residues. V dropped 4 bases and J dropped 2 bases, with 11 bases sitting between them. Germline V lookup: CDR1 SGHTA, CDR2 FQGNSA. CDR3 residues: CASSSLRGNTGELFF. CDR3 DNA: TGTGCCAGCAGCTCGCTCAGGGGAAACACCGGGGAGCTGTTTTTT.

The V gene is TRBV2, the J gene TRBJ2-5; D is perhaps TRBD1 (5 bases). Deletions cut 3 bases from V and 5 bases from J, with 13 bases between. CDR3 length equals 14 residues. Germline V gene data show CDR1 as SNHLY and CDR2 as FYNNEI. The CDR3 DNA reads as TGTGCCAGCAGTGATCTAGGGGCGCGGGAGACCCAGTACTTC. Translating it yields CASSDLGARETQYF.

The V and J genes are TRBV20-1 and TRBJ2-4, with 8 positions matching TRBD2. The J segment lost 13 bases and the V segment lost 6 bases, leaving 5 bases of the junction unmatched. Germline CDR1 DFQATT, CDR2 SNEGSKA (reference sequence). This CDR3 has 10 residues. This CDR3 is CSATRGAQYF. The CDR3 DNA is TGCAGTGCGACGCGGGGGGCCCAGTACTTC.